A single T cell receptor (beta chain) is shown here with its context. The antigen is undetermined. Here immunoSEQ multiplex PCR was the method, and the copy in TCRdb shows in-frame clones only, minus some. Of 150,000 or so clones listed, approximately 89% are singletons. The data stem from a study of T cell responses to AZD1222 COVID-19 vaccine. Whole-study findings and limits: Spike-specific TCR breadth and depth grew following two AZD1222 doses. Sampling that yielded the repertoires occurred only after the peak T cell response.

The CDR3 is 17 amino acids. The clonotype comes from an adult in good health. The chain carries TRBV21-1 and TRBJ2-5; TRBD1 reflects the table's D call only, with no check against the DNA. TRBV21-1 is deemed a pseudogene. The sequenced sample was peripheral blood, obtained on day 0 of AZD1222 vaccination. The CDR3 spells CASSRRSTGPREETQYF. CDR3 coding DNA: TGTGCCAGCAGCAGGAGATCTACAGGGCCAAGGGAAGAGACCCAGTACTTC.